Shown below are 23 T cell receptor beta chains from a single sample sequenced in a study of CD8 T cells in Susac syndrome. With random hexamers, roughly 0.45 to 1 ug RNA was reverse transcribed. TCRdb reanalysed the immunoSEQ multiplex PCR reads using MiXCR and keeps one entry per CDR3 protein. The sample records fewer than 100,000 distinct CDR3 sequences, roughly 91% being singletons. The sequenced sample consisted of CD8+ T cells from PBMCs. All receptors derive from a human donor with multiple sclerosis.

This clonotype was seen a single time. At one end, the junction sequence differs from germline, possibly due to a read error. This sequence joins TRBV10-3 and TRBJ1-3, with D unclear. Germline lookup yields CDR1 ENHRY and CDR2 SYGVKD. The CDR3 length is 16 residues. This CDR3 is CASDSREAVSENTIYF. CDR3 nucleotides: TGTGCCTCCGACTCCCGCGAAGCGGTCTCTGAAAACACCATATATTTT.

This clonotype was counted once. V is TRBV9 and J is TRBJ2-1; 11 bases match TRBD2. The CDR3 is 17 residues long. CDR1 SGDLS and CDR2 YYNGEE come from the germline V gene. J was trimmed by 5 bases and V by 1 base; bases with no gene match: 8. The CDR3 here is CASSVTASGRRDNEQFF. CDR3 nucleotides: TGTGCCAGCAGCGTAACGGCTAGCGGGAGGAGGGACAATGAGCAGTTCTTC.

The rearrangement links TRBV10-1 to TRBJ2-2, with unresolved D. Trimming took off 5 bases at V and 6 bases at J, with 10 bases between the two ends. The CDR3 consists of 13 residues. Germline V lookup: CDR1 WNHNN, CDR2 SYGVQD (reference sequence). The CDR3 DNA is TGCGCCAGCAGTCTAGACTTTGCCGGGGAGCTGTTTTTT. It translates to CASSLDFAGELFF.

This sequence joins TRBV3-1 and TRBJ2-5, with D perhaps assigned TRBD1 or TRBD2 (5 bases each). The ends were cut back, 4 bases at V and 5 bases at J, with 14 bases in the middle. The length of the CDR3 is 14 residues. The germline V gene has CDR1 LGHDT and CDR2 YNNKEL (reference sequence). The chain's CDR3 is CASSPKRDVETQYF. In DNA form, the CDR3 reads TGTGCCAGCAGCCCCAAAAGGGACGTGGAGACCCAGTACTTC.

This clonotype was counted a single time. CDR3 DNA: TGCGCCAGCAGCTTGGGAACAGGGGTCTCCCGTAACTACGAGCAGTACTTC. Amino acid sequence: CASSLGTGVSRNYEQYF. The V gene is TRBV5-1, the J gene TRBJ2-7, with 7 bases identical to TRBD1. With 0 bases clipped from V and 3 bases from J, the junction kept 12 bases outside the gene matches. CDR1 is SGHRS, CDR2 YFSETQ, per germline. This CDR3 contains 17 residues.

The chain employs TRBV7-9 and TRBJ2-5; 7 positions agree with TRBD2. The CDR3 consists of 15 residues. Germline CDR1 and CDR2: SEHNR and FQNEAQ (reference sequence). V lost 1 base, J lost 0 bases, and 2 bases stayed unmatched. The CDR3 spells CASSLEGGHQETQYF. CDR3 nucleotide sequence: TGTGCCAGCAGCTTAGAGGGAGGGCACCAAGAGACCCAGTACTTC.

J is TRBJ1-1 and V is TRBV3-1; D uncertain. Germline values: CDR1 LGHDT, CDR2 YNNKEL (reference sequence). Trimming left V 2 bases short and J 1 base short, with 8 bases between. CDR3 length: 14 residues. The chain's CDR3 is CASSQLGENTEAFF. CDR3 sequence (DNA): TGTGCCAGCAGCCAACTGGGCGAGAACACTGAAGCTTTCTTT.

The rearrangement joins TRBV29-1 to TRBJ2-7; D is unclear. V was pared by 7 bases and J by 4 bases, with 14 bases between. Per the germline V gene, CDR1 is SQVTM and CDR2 is ANQGSEA. This CDR3 has 12 amino acids. CDR3 in DNA: TGCAGCGCGCGGACCATGGGATACGAGCAGTACTTC. Amino acid sequence: CSARTMGYEQYF.

J is TRBJ1-1 and V is TRBV5-4; D call uncertain. Trimming removed 0 bases at V and 3 bases at J, with 9 bases between. CDR3 length: 14 residues. The germline V gene has CDR1 SGHNT and CDR2 YYREEE (reference sequence). Written as DNA, the CDR3 is TGTGCCAGCAGCTTGGCCTGGGTGGACACTGAAGCTTTCTTT. Protein: CASSLAWVDTEAFF.

The sample holds one count of this clonotype. The chain joins TRBV13 to TRBJ2-7, with 9 bases matching TRBD2. V shed 3 bases, J shed 3 bases, and the junction held 6 bases outside the gene matches. The CDR3 is 15 amino acids. Per the germline V gene, CDR1 is PRHDT and CDR2 is FYEKMQ (reference sequence). CDR3 residues: CASSLWREGFYEQYF. The CDR3 region has the DNA TGTGCCAGCAGCTTGTGGCGGGAGGGGTTCTACGAGCAGTACTTC.

The V and J genes are TRBV28 and TRBJ1-5, with D hard to call. The CDR3 has 13 amino acids. Germline values: CDR1 MDHEN, CDR2 SYDVKM. The V end was cut by 5 bases, the J end by 4 bases, with 9 bases between. CDR3 nucleotides: TGTGCCAGCAGTCTCGACGGGAATCAGCCCCAGCATTTT. The encoded protein is CASSLDGNQPQHF.

The genes are TRBV28 and TRBJ2-3, with a weak D call TRBD2 (5 bases). CDR1 is MDHEN, CDR2 SYDVKM, per germline. This CDR3 spans 15 amino acids. V gave up 5 bases and J gave up 2 bases, with 14 bases separating them. CDR3 DNA: TGTGCCAGCAGTATTGAGCGGACCACCACAGATACGCAGTATTTT. As protein: CASSIERTTTDTQYF.

J is TRBJ2-6 and V is TRBV7-8, with TRBD2 matching over 8 bases. The junction had 4 bases not matched to a gene; V was cut back by 3 bases and J by 3 bases. CDR3 length: 16 amino acids. The germline gives CDR1 SGHVS, CDR2 FQNEAQ. In DNA form, the CDR3 reads TGTGCCAGCAGCTTTTGGCGGGAGGTTGGGGCCAACGTCCTGACTTTC. Residues: CASSFWREVGANVLTF. The full variable domain, with the rest looked up from reference TRBV7-8 and TRBJ2-6, is GAGVSQSPRYKVAKRGQDVALRCDPISGHVSLFWYQQALGQGPEFLTYFQNEAQLDKSGLPSDRFFAERPEGSVSTLKIQRTQQEDSAVYLCASSFWREVGANVLTFGAGSRLTVL.

CDR3: CASSQTEVQETQYF. The CDR3 DNA sequence: TGTGCCAGCAGCCAAACAGAGGTTCAAGAGACCCAGTACTTC. The V call is TRBV3-1, the J call TRBJ2-5; D is unclear. The CDR3 runs 14 residues. The germline V and J ends were trimmed by 2 bases and 2 bases, with 9 bases remaining between them. The germline V gene has CDR1 LGHDT and CDR2 YNNKEL (reference sequence).

In regard to this clonotype: Mismatch with germline at one junction end may stem from a read error. The V gene is TRBV11-2, the J gene TRBJ2-5, with 8 nucleotides matching TRBD2. CDR1 SGHAT and CDR2 FQNNGV come from the germline V gene. This CDR3 contains 16 residues. The CDR3 loop is CVSSLGPAGEQETQYF. CDR3 nucleotides: TGTGTCAGCAGCTTAGGACCAGCGGGGGAACAAGAGACCCAGTACTTC.

This chain connects TRBV4-1 to TRBJ1-6, with D perhaps matching TRBD1 (5 bases). In germline, CDR1 is MGHRA, CDR2 YSYEKL. V was cut by 0 bases and J by 7 bases, with 10 bases left in between. This CDR3 is 15 amino acids long. The CDR3 reads CASSQEARQNSPLHF. The CDR3 DNA sequence: TGCGCCAGCAGCCAAGAGGCGAGACAGAATTCACCCCTCCACTTT.

The chain combines TRBV30 with TRBJ2-3; weak D call: TRBD2 (7 bases). The CDR3 has 14 residues. The germline V and J ends were trimmed by 3 bases and 0 bases, with 10 bases remaining between them. Germline V gene data show CDR1 as GTSNPN and CDR2 as SVGIG (reference sequence). CDR3 coding DNA: TGTGCCTGGAGGGAGGGGGGGAGCACAGATACGCAGTATTTT. As protein: CAWREGGSTDTQYF.

The V and J genes are TRBV19 and TRBJ1-1, with a weak D call TRBD1 (6 bases). This CDR3 contains 13 residues. The V gene lost 5 bases and the J gene lost 5 bases, with 12 bases spanning the gap. Germline values: CDR1 LNHDA, CDR2 SQIVND (reference sequence). This chain's CDR3 is CASSLLQGTEAFF. The CDR3 DNA is TGTGCCAGTAGTCTCCTCCAGGGGACTGAAGCTTTCTTT. Complete variable domain (other parts from reference TRBV19 and TRBJ1-1): DGGITQSPKYLFRKEGQNVTLSCEQNLNHDAMYWYRQDPGQGLRLIYYSQIVNDFQKGDIAEGYSVSREKKESFPLTVTSAQKNPTAFYLCASSLLQGTEAFFGQGTRLTVV.

The chain employs TRBV25-1 and TRBJ1-1; D perhaps matches TRBD1 (6 bases). The length of the CDR3 is 15 residues. The germline V gene has CDR1 MGHDK and CDR2 SYGVNS. With 2 bases removed from V and 1 base from J, the gap between germline ends came to 11 bases. CDR3 amino acids: CASSEGGAPNTEAFF. The CDR3 nucleotides read TGTGCCAGCAGTGAAGGGGGGGCCCCGAACACTGAAGCTTTCTTT.

This clonotype was found once. J is TRBJ1-5 and V is TRBV12-3 or TRBV12-4; 9 bases are shared with TRBD1. J lost 1 base, V lost 4 bases, and 5 bases had no gene match. This CDR3 has 16 residues. The CDR3, as DNA: TGTGCCAGCAGTTCTCCCGGGACAGGGAGCAATCAGCCCCAGCATTTT. This codes for CASSSPGTGSNQPQHF.

This clonotype appeared a single time. CDR3 loop: CSARSLLAESNEQFF. CDR3 in DNA: TGCAGTGCTAGATCCTTACTAGCGGAGAGCAATGAGCAGTTCTTC. The chain carries TRBV20-1 and TRBJ2-1, with 8 positions matching TRBD2. CDR3 length: 15 residues. The V gene end was trimmed by 2 bases and the J gene end by 6 bases; junction bases not matched to a gene: 9. Germline CDR1 reads DFQATT; CDR2 reads SNEGSKA (reference sequence).

Only one count was recorded for this clonotype. The rearrangement uses TRBV4-1 and TRBJ2-7, with 10 bases lining up with TRBD1. Germline CDR1 is MGHRA and CDR2 is YSYEKL. This CDR3 is built from 15 residues. The ends lost 4 bases at V and 2 bases at J; junction bases unmatched: 5. The CDR3 DNA reads as TGCGCCAGCAGCCCGACCGGGACAGGGGCCTACGAGCAGTACTTC. It codes for CASSPTGTGAYEQYF.

The chain carries TRBV11-2 and TRBJ2-7; D perhaps matches TRBD1 (5 bases). Germline V gene sequence: CDR1 SGHAT, CDR2 FQNNGV. This CDR3 region has 14 residues. Trimming removed 0 bases at V and 3 bases at J, with 9 bases between. CDR3 loop: CASSLDQGFYEQYF. The CDR3 bases are TGTGCCAGCAGCTTAGATCAGGGTTTCTACGAGCAGTACTTC. The full variable domain, rest sourced from reference TRBV11-2 and TRBJ2-7, is EAGVAQSPRYKIIEKRQSVAFWCNPISGHATLYWYQQILGQGPKLLIQFQNNGVVDDSQLPKDRFSAERLKGVDSTLKIQPAKLEDSAVYLCASSLDQGFYEQYFGPGTRLTVT.